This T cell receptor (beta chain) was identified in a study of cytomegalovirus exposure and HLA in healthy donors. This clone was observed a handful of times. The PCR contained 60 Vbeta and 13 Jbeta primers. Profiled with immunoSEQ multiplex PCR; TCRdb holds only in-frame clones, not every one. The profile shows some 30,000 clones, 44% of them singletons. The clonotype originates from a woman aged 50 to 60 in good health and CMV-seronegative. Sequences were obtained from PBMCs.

The CDR3 DNA is TGTGCCAGCAAGGTTGGGAGGGCCTCAGATACGCAGTATTTT. As protein: CASKVGRASDTQYF. The chain uses TRBV27 and TRBJ2-3; 7 bases line up with TRBD2. Germline V gene lookup returns CDR1 MNHEY and CDR2 SMNVEV (reference sequence). With 7 bases clipped from V and 4 bases from J, the junction kept 8 bases outside the gene matches. The CDR3 extends over 14 amino acids.